The 15 T cell receptor beta chains below all came from one sample that was sequenced in a study of monozygotic twins with inflammatory bowel disease. Each CDR3 protein gets one entry in TCRdb, which reprocessed the 5' RACE reads and gives no DNA. The listing contains about 450,000 distinct CDR3 sequences. The source material was blood. These receptors originate from a human donor with ulcerative colitis or Crohn's disease, or a healthy co-twin of an affected twin (not recorded which).

This rearrangement joins TRBV5-1 to TRBJ1-1; the D gene TCRdb calls, TRBD1, cannot be checked with no DNA. This CDR3 has 15 residues. CDR1 and CDR2 (germline): SGHRS, YFSETQ. The CDR3 sequence: CASSSAPGMNTEAFF. Full variable domain (remainder filled in from reference TRBV5-1 and TRBJ1-1): KAGVTQTPRYLIKTRGQQVTLSCSPISGHRSVSWYQQTPGQGLQFLFEYFSETQRNKGNFPGRFSGRQFSNSRSEMNVSTLELGDSALYLCASSSAPGMNTEAFFGQGTRLTVV.

The chain carries TRBV5-5 and TRBJ1-5; TCRdb reports TRBD1, a call that lacks DNA to check it against. Germline lookup yields CDR1 SGHKS and CDR2 YYEKEE (reference sequence). The CDR3 sequence is 15 residues long. This CDR3 is CASSWGQGAGQPQHF. Complete variable domain (other parts from reference TRBV5-5 and TRBJ1-5): DAGVTQSPTHLIKTRGQQVTLRCSPISGHKSVSWYQQVLGQGPQFIFQYYEKEERGRGNFPDRFSARQFPNYSSELNVNALLLGDSALYLCASSWGQGAGQPQHFGDGTRLSIL.

The J gene is TRBJ2-2, the V gene TRBV6-4. Germline V gene sequence: CDR1 MRHNA, CDR2 SNTAGT. The CDR3 length is 14 residues. CDR3 residues: CASREQPNTGELFF.

The rearrangement uses TRBV12-3 or TRBV12-4 and TRBJ2-2; the D call of TRBD2 rests on TCRdb alone, since no DNA is present to check it. The length of the CDR3 is 19 residues. The CDR3 protein is CASSLGLGTSGRKTGELFF.

The rearrangement uses TRBV7-3 and TRBJ2-1. The CDR3 has 15 residues. Per germline, CDR1 SGHTA and CDR2 FQGTGA. The CDR3 sequence: CASSLTGPDYNEQFF.

The chain links TRBV5-1 to TRBJ2-2; TCRdb calls TRBD1, which cannot be checked without DNA. Germline V gene sequence: CDR1 SGHRS, CDR2 YFSETQ. This CDR3 spans 16 amino acids. The CDR3 sequence is CASSLAVGPNTGELFF.

The V gene is TRBV7-3, the J gene TRBJ2-7; without DNA, the TCRdb call of TRBD2 cannot be checked. Germline assignment: CDR1 SGHTA and CDR2 FQGTGA. This CDR3 comprises 15 residues. This chain's CDR3 is CASSLGGGLGYEQYF.

This chain connects TRBV5-1 to TRBJ1-1; with no DNA, the TCRdb D assignment of TRBD1 cannot be verified. Looked up from germline, CDR1 is SGHRS and CDR2 is YFSETQ. CDR3 length: 13 residues. CDR3 in amino acids: CASSTGQGTEAFF.

The chain couples TRBV6-6 to TRBJ1-4. CDR1 is MNHNY, CDR2 SVGAGI, per germline (reference sequence). CDR3 length equals 12 residues. CDR3 sequence reads: CASSFQYEKLFF.

The chain has TRBV5-5 and TRBJ1-5. CDR1 and CDR2 from the germline V gene are SGHKS and YYEKEE (reference sequence). This CDR3 has 13 residues. CDR3: CASSLIDHQPQHF.

The chain has TRBV12-3 or TRBV12-4 and TRBJ1-1; there is no DNA to check the TCRdb D call of TRBD1. The CDR3 sequence is 11 residues long. The CDR3 loop reads CASSQTGTAFF.

The CDR3 reads CASGRDRETQYF. This rearrangement joins TRBV28 to TRBJ2-5; as DNA is missing, the TRBD1 call by TCRdb cannot be tested. This CDR3 contains 12 residues. From germline, CDR1 is MDHEN and CDR2 SYDVKM.

The chain links TRBV2 to TRBJ2-7; TCRdb selects TRBD1, and the lack of DNA leaves this call unchecked. Germline values: CDR1 SNHLY, CDR2 FYNNEI. This CDR3 is 15 amino acids long. The chain's CDR3 is CASRSGQEVRHEQYF.

V usage is TRBV27 and J usage is TRBJ2-1; TCRdb picks TRBD1, but there is no DNA to check that call. The CDR3 loop spans 16 amino acids. Per the germline V gene, CDR1 is MNHEY and CDR2 is SMNVEV (reference sequence). The CDR3 reads CASIPRGTSSYNEQFF.

V and J are TRBV3-1 and TRBJ1-2; absent DNA, TCRdb's TRBD1 call cannot be checked. Germline V gene lookup returns CDR1 LGHDT and CDR2 YNNKEL (reference sequence). The CDR3 has 14 amino acids. The CDR3 reads CASSSREASHGYTF.